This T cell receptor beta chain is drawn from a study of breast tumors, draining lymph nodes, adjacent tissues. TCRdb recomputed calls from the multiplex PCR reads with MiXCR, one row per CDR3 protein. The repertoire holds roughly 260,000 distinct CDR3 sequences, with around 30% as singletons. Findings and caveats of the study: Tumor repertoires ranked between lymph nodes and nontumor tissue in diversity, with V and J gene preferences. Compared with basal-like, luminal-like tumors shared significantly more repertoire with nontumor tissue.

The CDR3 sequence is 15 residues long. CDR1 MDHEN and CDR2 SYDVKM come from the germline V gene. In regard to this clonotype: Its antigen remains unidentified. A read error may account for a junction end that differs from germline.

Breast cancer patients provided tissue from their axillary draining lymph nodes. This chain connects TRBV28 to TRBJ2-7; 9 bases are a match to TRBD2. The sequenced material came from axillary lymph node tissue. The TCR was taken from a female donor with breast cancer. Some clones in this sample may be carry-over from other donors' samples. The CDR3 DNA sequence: TGTGCCAGCAGCCCGGCGGGACTAGCAGACTACGAGCGGTACTTC. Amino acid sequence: CASSPAGLADYERYF.